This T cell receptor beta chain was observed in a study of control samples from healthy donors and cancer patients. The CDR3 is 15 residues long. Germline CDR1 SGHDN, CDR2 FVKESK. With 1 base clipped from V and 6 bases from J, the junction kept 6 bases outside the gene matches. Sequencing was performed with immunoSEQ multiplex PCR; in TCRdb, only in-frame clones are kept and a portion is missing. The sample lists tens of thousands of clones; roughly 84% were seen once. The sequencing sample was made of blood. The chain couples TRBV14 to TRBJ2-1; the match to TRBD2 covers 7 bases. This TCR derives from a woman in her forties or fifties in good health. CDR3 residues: CASSQVRGSFNEQFF. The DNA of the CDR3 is TGTGCCAGCAGCCAAGTCCGCGGGAGTTTCAATGAGCAGTTCTTC.